The rows below give T cell receptor beta chains drawn from one sample of a study of CD8+CD57+ T cells in acquired aplastic anemia. Each CDR3 protein is one row after TCRdb ran MiXCR on the reads. Among roughly 61,000 distinct CDR3 sequences, about 50% were seen once, and the ten largest hold 2% to 2.5%. The specimen sequenced was sorted CD4+, CD8+, or CD8+CD57+ T cells (not recorded which) from PBMCs. These receptors originate from a human donor in good health, serving as a control. The CDR3 runs from the conserved cysteine through the conserved F or W. D genes are given only for firm matches. Size is stated for part of the rows, as once, few or many counts, or as a class when the clone is expanded.

V	D	size	J	CDR3	DNA
TRBV10-3	TRBD2	-	TRBJ2-1	CAISESALAGASYNEQFF	TGTGCCATCAGTGAGTCGGCACTAGCGGGAGCCTCCTACAATGAGCAGTTCTTC
TRBV4-1	-	once	TRBJ2-5	CASSQDRRTQYF	TGCGCCAGCAGCCAAGATCGTCGGACCCAGTACTTC
TRBV5-3	-	once	TRBJ1-6	CASSYDRAPLHF	TGTGCCAGCAGCTACGACAGAGCACCCCTCCACTTT
TRBV24-1	-	-	TRBJ1-5	CATSDSTKGARYAQHF	TGTGCCACCAGTGATAGCACAAAGGGAGCTAGATACGCCCAGCATTTT
TRBV18	-	once	TRBJ2-5	CASSGQEAEETQYF	TGTGCCAGCTCCGGCCAGGAGGCGGAAGAGACCCAGTACTTC
TRBV27	-	many	TRBJ1-1	CASIKRPGLNTEAFF	TGTGCCAGCATCAAACGGCCAGGCTTGAACACTGAAGCTTTCTTT
TRBV7-3	TRBD1	medium-sized	TRBJ2-7	CASSPGSGTAYEQYF	TGTGCCAGCAGCCCAGGATCCGGGACAGCCTACGAGCAGTACTTC
TRBV7-9	-	-	TRBJ2-7	CASSYSNSYEQYF	TGTGCCAGCAGCTATTCTAACTCCTACGAGCAGTACTTC
TRBV10-3	-	-	TRBJ1-6	CATNPRDGNSPLHF	TGTGCCACAAACCCCCGGGATGGGAATTCACCCCTCCACTTT
TRBV2	-	-	TRBJ1-6	CASSDRQPPTYNSPLHF	TGTGCCAGCAGTGACAGACAGCCCCCTACCTATAATTCACCCCTCCACTTT
TRBV7-3	-	-	TRBJ2-5	CASSLAYQETQYF	TGTGCCAGCAGCTTAGCCTACCAAGAGACCCAGTACTTC
TRBV5-6	TRBD1	many	TRBJ1-5	CASSSDRGRGNQPQHF	TGTGCCAGCAGCTCGGACAGGGGGAGAGGCAATCAGCCCCAGCATTTT
TRBV2	-	few	TRBJ1-5	CASSDAYSNQPQHF	TGTGCCAGCAGTGATGCTTATAGCAATCAGCCCCAGCATTTT
TRBV5-1	TRBD2	-	TRBJ2-7	CASSPGLAGSYEQYF	TGCGCCAGCAGCCCCGGACTAGCGGGCTCCTACGAGCAGTACTTC
TRBV24-1	-	-	TRBJ2-2	CATENKNTGELFF	TGTGCCACCGAAAATAAGAACACCGGGGAGCTGTTTTTT
TRBV29-1	TRBD1	medium-sized	TRBJ1-2	CSVEGQGRDYGYTF	TGCAGCGTTGAAGGACAGGGACGCGACTATGGCTACACCTTC
TRBV27	-	many	TRBJ1-5	CASSFSSLSNQPQHF	TGTGCCAGCAGTTTCAGCTCCCTTAGCAATCAGCCCCAGCATTTT
TRBV11-3	TRBD2	many	TRBJ2-4	CASSLRGGNIQYF	TGTGCCAGCAGCTTACGGGGGGGAAACATTCAGTACTTC
TRBV25-1	-	many	TRBJ2-5	CASSVVGGETQYF	TGTGCCAGCAGTGTAGTGGGCGGTGAGACCCAGTACTTC
TRBV11-2	-	once	TRBJ2-3	CASSIPTGDSTDTQYF	TGTGCCAGCAGCATCCCGACAGGTGATAGCACAGATACGCAGTATTTT
TRBV5-5	TRBD2	-	TRBJ2-7	CASSLPGTSSYEQYF	TGTGCCAGCAGTCTACCGGGGACTAGTTCCTACGAGCAGTACTTC
TRBV16	-	-	TRBJ1-2	CASSQSWGYTF	TGTGCCAGCAGCCAATCTTGGGGCTACACCTTC
TRBV20-1	-	many	TRBJ2-3	CSARDAKGTDTQYF	TGCAGTGCTAGAGATGCAAAAGGCACAGATACGCAGTATTTT
TRBV6-5	-	many	TRBJ2-2	CASSSDRTATGELFF	TGTGCCAGCAGTTCAGACCGGACGGCAACCGGGGAGCTGTTTTTT
TRBV7-2	-	-	TRBJ2-7	CASSSISRFDQYF	TGTGCCAGCAGCTCAATCAGCCGGTTCGACCAGTACTTC
TRBV19	TRBD2	few	TRBJ2-7	CASSGTSGGPTGYEQYF	TGTGCCAGTAGTGGGACTAGCGGGGGACCAACCGGTTACGAGCAGTACTTC
TRBV11-3	-	-	TRBJ1-6	CASSQGGGIQSPLHF	TGTGCCAGCAGCCAAGGCGGGGGGATCCAATCACCCCTCCACTTT
TRBV11-3	-	-	TRBJ2-7	CASSPSRGGEQYF	TGTGCCAGCAGCCCCAGTAGAGGGGGCGAGCAGTACTTC
TRBV6-1	-	many	TRBJ2-7	CASNPGPLEQYF	TGTGCCAGCAATCCAGGGCCCCTCGAGCAGTACTTC
TRBV2	-	-	TRBJ2-7	CASSVQFRSYEQYF	TGTGCCAGCAGTGTCCAGTTTCGATCCTACGAGCAGTACTTC
TRBV11-2	-	-	TRBJ2-1	CASSLDLGGYSNEQFF	TGTGCCAGCAGCTTAGATCTCGGGGGATACTCCAATGAGCAGTTCTTC
TRBV5-8	-	-	TRBJ2-7	CASSHEGGDEQYF	TGCGCCAGCAGCCACGAGGGGGGGGACGAGCAGTACTTC
TRBV15	-	-	TRBJ1-6	CATSRDSGNSPLHF	TGTGCCACCAGCAGAGATAGTGGGAATTCACCCCTCCACTTT
TRBV5-1	-	-	TRBJ1-1	CASSLDTMNTEAFF	TGCGCCAGCAGCCTGGACACCATGAACACTGAAGCTTTCTTT
TRBV5-1	-	few	TRBJ1-4	CASSLPPGREKLFF	TGCGCCAGCAGCTTGCCACCCGGACGTGAAAAACTGTTTTTT
TRBV19	TRBD1	-	TRBJ2-7	CASQPRDRSSYEQYF	TGTGCCAGCCAGCCCCGGGACAGGAGCTCCTACGAGCAGTACTTC
TRBV7-7	TRBD2	-	TRBJ2-3	CASSLAAGGTDTQYF	TGTGCCAGCAGCTTAGCAGCGGGAGGCACAGATACGCAGTATTTT
TRBV30	TRBD1	few	TRBJ1-2	CAWSTGQGDYGYTF	TGTGCCTGGAGTACGGGACAGGGGGACTATGGCTACACCTTC
TRBV19	-	-	TRBJ1-5	CASKSGQISNQPQHF	TGTGCCAGTAAGAGCGGACAGATAAGCAATCAGCCCCAGCATTTT
TRBV10-2	-	few	TRBJ1-2	CASYAAGIYGYTF	TGCGCCAGCTACGCAGCCGGGATCTATGGCTACACCTTC
TRBV19	-	-	TRBJ1-2	CASLPDRSYYGYTF	TGTGCCAGCCTACCGGACAGAAGTTACTATGGCTACACCTTC
TRBV7-8	TRBD1	-	TRBJ2-5	CASSLDGTGRETQYF	TGTGCCAGCAGCTTAGACGGGACAGGGCGGGAGACCCAGTACTTC
TRBV19	-	-	TRBJ2-7	CASSKFGTDSYEQYF	TGTGCCAGTAGTAAATTCGGGACGGACTCCTACGAGCAGTACTTC
TRBV5-1	TRBD1	many	TRBJ1-5	CASSWTGLNQPQHF	TGCGCCAGCAGCTGGACAGGACTCAATCAGCCCCAGCATTTT
TRBV15	TRBD2	-	TRBJ2-2	CATSRGGLAGGKTGELFF	TGTGCCACCAGCAGGGGGGGACTAGCGGGAGGGAAGACCGGGGAGCTGTTTTTT
TRBV12-3/TRBV12-4	-	many	TRBJ2-2	CASSFKASGELFF	TGTGCCAGCAGTTTTAAGGCGTCCGGGGAGCTGTTTTTT
TRBV29-1	TRBD1	-	TRBJ1-2	CSVDDRGNYGYTF	TGCAGCGTTGATGACAGGGGGAACTATGGCTACACCTTC
TRBV10-2	TRBD2	-	TRBJ2-3	CASSAASGRGADTQYF	TGCGCCAGCAGTGCGGCTAGCGGGAGGGGCGCAGATACGCAGTATTTT
TRBV29-1	-	-	TRBJ1-2	CSADITGANYGYTF	TGCAGCGCGGATATCACAGGAGCTAACTATGGCTACACCTTC
TRBV19	-	medium-sized	TRBJ1-1	CASSPTVNTEAFF	TGTGCCAGTAGTCCAACAGTGAACACTGAAGCTTTCTTT
TRBV27	-	many	TRBJ1-6	CASSLHSENSPLHF	TGTGCCAGCAGTTTACATTCAGAGAATTCACCCCTCCACTTT
TRBV2	-	medium-sized	TRBJ2-2	CASSGSGVGELFF	TGTGCCAGCAGTGGCTCGGGGGTAGGGGAGCTGTTTTTT
TRBV11-2	TRBD1	many	TRBJ2-5	CASRPNKTGFIVLTQYF	TGTGCCAGCAGACCCAATAAGACAGGGTTCATAGTCTTGACCCAGTACTTC
TRBV10-1	TRBD2	medium-sized	TRBJ2-7	CASSRLAGPYEQYF	TGCGCCAGCAGCCGACTAGCGGGACCCTACGAGCAGTACTTC
TRBV5-6	-	many	TRBJ2-7	CASSLAKGNEQYF	TGTGCCAGCAGCTTGGCCAAAGGCAACGAGCAGTACTTC